The 16 T cell receptor beta chains below come from one sample, sequenced in a study of siplizumab effects on memory and regulatory T cells. TCRdb keeps only in-frame clones here, not all; method: immunoSEQ multiplex PCR. There are about 120,000 clones in the sample; 93% occur only once, and over 0.15% lies in the top ten. The sequenced sample was non-Treg CD4+ T cells sorted from blood. The receptors were gathered from a human donor in good health.

This sequence joins TRBV30 and TRBJ2-5; 8 nucleotides agree with TRBD2. The CDR3 extends over 13 amino acids. V gave up 4 bases and J gave up 4 bases; unmatched junction bases: 5. CDR1 GTSNPN and CDR2 SVGIG come from the germline V gene (reference sequence). The CDR3 DNA sequence: TGTGCCTGGACCGGACTAGCAGGAGAGACCCAGTACTTC. The encoded protein is CAWTGLAGETQYF.

The chain is built from TRBV7-2 and TRBJ1-2; tentative D call: TRBD1 (5 bases). Germline V gene sequence: CDR1 SGHTA, CDR2 FQGNSA. The CDR3 spans 13 residues. V gave up 6 bases and J gave up 3 bases, with 11 bases separating them. CDR3 coding DNA: TGTGCCAGCAGTCAGACAGCCTACTATGGCTACACCTTC. Its translation is CASSQTAYYGYTF.

The J gene is TRBJ2-3, the V gene TRBV7-3; TRBD2 matches 11 bases. CDR3 size: 15 residues. V lost 5 bases, J lost 3 bases, and 4 bases stayed unmatched. Germline loops: CDR1 SGHTA, CDR2 FQGTGA. This CDR3 is CASSQRLAGTDTQYF. The CDR3 DNA is TGTGCCAGCAGCCAGCGACTAGCGGGAACAGATACGCAGTATTTT.

This chain links TRBV5-1 with TRBJ2-5; tentatively, D is TRBD1 or TRBD2 (5 bases each). V was cut by 7 bases and J by 5 bases, with 12 bases left in between. The CDR3 extends over 12 amino acids. Germline CDR1 reads SGHRS; CDR2 reads YFSETQ. CDR3 loop: CASDGAKETQYF. In DNA form, the CDR3 reads TGCGCCAGCGACGGGGCCAAGGAGACCCAGTACTTC. Full variable domain (rest looked up from reference TRBV5-1 and TRBJ2-5): KAGVTQTPRYLIKTRGQQVTLSCSPISGHRSVSWYQQTPGQGLQFLFEYFSETQRNKGNFPGRFSGRQFSNSRSEMNVSTLELGDSALYLCASDGAKETQYFGPGTRLLVL.

The chain recombines TRBV5-1 with TRBJ1-1, with D possibly matching TRBD1 (5 bases). The CDR3 totals 15 residues. The V gene lost 2 bases and the J gene lost 5 bases, with 16 bases spanning the gap. CDR1 SGHRS and CDR2 YFSETQ come from the germline V gene. The CDR3 nucleotides are TGCGCCAGCAGCTTCATCTCGAACGGGGGGACTGAAGCTTTCTTT. Residues: CASSFISNGGTEAFF.

This chain joins TRBV7-2 and TRBJ2-2; D gene uncertain. The CDR3 spans 17 residues. Germline values: CDR1 SGHTA, CDR2 FQGNSA. V gave up 1 base and J gave up 4 bases, with 16 bases separating them. The chain's CDR3 is CASSLGVSSFGTGELFF. CDR3 nucleotide sequence: TGTGCCAGCAGCTTAGGGGTGTCTAGTTTTGGCACCGGGGAGCTGTTTTTT. The whole variable domain, remainder taken from reference TRBV7-2 and TRBJ2-2, is GAGVSQSPSNKVTEKGKDVELRCDPISGHTALYWYRQSLGQGLEFLIYFQGNSAPDKSGLPSDRFSAERTGGSVSTLTIQRTQQEDSAVYLCASSLGVSSFGTGELFFGEGSRLTVL.

CDR3 DNA: TGTGCCAGTAAAAGGGGTATAGAAGCTAACTATGGCTACACCTTC. It encodes CASKRGIEANYGYTF. This sequence joins TRBV19 and TRBJ1-2; possibly TRBD1 for D (5 bases). The ends were cut back, 7 bases at V and 0 bases at J, with 15 bases in the middle. This CDR3 is 15 amino acids long. Per the germline V gene, CDR1 is LNHDA and CDR2 is SQIVND (reference sequence).

The J gene is TRBJ2-2, the V gene TRBV6-1; tentatively, D is TRBD2 (5 bases). The V and J ends lost 5 bases and 7 bases respectively, with 14 bases between them. Per the germline V gene, CDR1 is MNHNS and CDR2 is SASEGT. The CDR3 sequence is 14 residues long. The CDR3 protein is CASSSYLRGGELFF. The CDR3 bases are TGTGCCAGCAGTTCCTACCTACGGGGCGGGGAGCTGTTTTTT.

CDR3 in DNA: TGTGCCAGTAGTATCTCGGACAGGGGAGTAGGATCACCCCTCCACTTT. It yields the protein CASSISDRGVGSPLHF. The chain combines TRBV19 with TRBJ1-6; TRBD1 aligns across 9 bases. V dropped 3 bases and J dropped 10; count of bases not matched to a gene: 10. The CDR3 spans 16 residues. CDR1 is LNHDA and CDR2 is SQIVND in the germline V gene (reference sequence).

The sample holds one count of this clone. The CDR3 is CASSVPIAGAADTQYF. CDR3 DNA sequence: TGTGCCAGCAGTGTTCCCATAGCGGGGGCGGCAGATACGCAGTATTTT. This rearrangement joins TRBV2 to TRBJ2-3, with 9 nucleotides matching TRBD2. The CDR3 runs to 16 residues. Germline loops: CDR1 SNHLY, CDR2 FYNNEI. The V segment lost 4 bases and the J segment 4 bases; nucleotides outside the gene matches: 9.

About this clone: Relative to the germline gene, one junction end is altered; a read error may explain this. The sample carries other DNA sequences with the same CDR3. The chain employs TRBV5-5 and TRBJ2-5, with 7 bases matching TRBD1. Germline-derived CDR1 and CDR2 are SGHKS and YYEKEE (reference sequence). The CDR3 is 13 residues long. CDR3 amino acids: CASSSGQSETQYF. CDR3 DNA: TGTGCCAGCAGCTCGGGACAGTCGGAGACCCAATACTTC.

The chain carries TRBV7-2 and TRBJ2-7; no firm D call. Deletions cut 1 base from V and 3 bases from J, with 7 bases between. CDR3 size: 13 residues. Germline V gene sequence: CDR1 SGHTA, CDR2 FQGNSA. The CDR3 loop is CASSLDPVYEQYF. The CDR3 DNA is TGTGCCAGCAGCTTAGATCCAGTCTACGAGCAGTACTTC.

The chain couples TRBV9 to TRBJ1-6, with a tentative D call TRBD1 (6 bases). The CDR3 sequence is 16 residues long. Trimming shortened V by 3 bases and J by 10 bases, and 20 bases separated the two germline ends. The germline gives CDR1 SGDLS, CDR2 YYNGEE. CDR3 residues: CASSATGSPDFSPLHF. The CDR3 DNA is TGTGCCAGCAGCGCCACAGGGTCCCCAGATTTCTCACCCCTCCACTTT.

V and J are TRBV27 and TRBJ1-2; 7 bases line up with TRBD1. The germline CDR1 and CDR2 sequences are MNHEY and SMNVEV (reference sequence). V gave up 8 bases and J gave up 3 bases; unmatched junction bases: 9. The CDR3 length is 14 residues. CDR3 nucleotide sequence: TGTGCCAGCGGGGATCGGGACAGAGACTATGGCTACACCTTC. The encoded protein is CASGDRDRDYGYTF.

The chain carries TRBV19 and TRBJ1-1; 10 bases map to TRBD1. CDR3 length: 16 amino acids. Germline V gene sequence: CDR1 LNHDA, CDR2 SQIVND (reference sequence). J was trimmed by 1 base and V by 6 bases; bases with no gene match: 8. In DNA form, the CDR3 reads TGTGCCAGTAGGAGCCCGGGACAGGGGAAGAACACTGAAGCTTTCTTT. Its translation: CASRSPGQGKNTEAFF.

The rearrangement joins TRBV21-1 to TRBJ2-3. TRBV21-1 is deemed a pseudogene. The length of the CDR3 is 18 residues. Written as DNA, the CDR3 is TGTGCCAGCAGCAAATTCCTCCTCTCCGAGAAGGGCACAGATACGCAGTATTTT. Its translation is CASSKFLLSEKGTDTQYF.